Shown below are 30 T cell receptor beta chains from a single sample sequenced in a study of identical twins. TCRdb ran MiXCR on the 5' RACE reads and lists one entry per CDR3 protein. In the table there are about 530,000 distinct CDR3 sequences, about 20% of which are singletons. This same sample was also taken into another study, of yellow fever vaccine responses in identical twins.

Specimen: CD4+ T cells sorted from blood. The source is a woman aged 18 to 35 in good health.

About this clonotype itself: A much larger clonotype is one base distant, so this may be a read error. The chain is built from TRBV7-6 and TRBJ2-2; D uncertain. CDR3 length: 13 amino acids. Per germline, CDR1 SGHVS and CDR2 FNYEAQ. Trimming shortened V by 5 bases and J by 3 bases, and 7 bases separated the two germline ends. CDR3 DNA: TGTGCCAGCAGCCGGCAGGACACCGGGGAGCTGTTTTTT. It translates to CASSRQDTGELFF.

The chain has TRBV2 and TRBJ2-7; no reliable D call. CDR3 length: 15 amino acids. Germline CDR1 is SNHLY and CDR2 is FYNNEI. V was trimmed by 4 bases and J by 2 bases, leaving 15 bases between them. The CDR3 DNA reads TGTGCCAGCAGTGGGGGTCTGTACGGCACCTACGAGCAGTACGTC. Translating gives CASSGGLYGTYEQYV.

Only a few counts were recorded for this clonotype. The chain carries TRBV5-1 and TRBJ1-1; TRBD1 aligns across 9 bases. CDR1 is SGHRS, CDR2 YFSETQ, per germline. The J segment lost 7 bases and the V segment lost 4 bases, leaving 11 bases of the junction unmatched. The length of the CDR3 is 15 residues. The CDR3: CASSLGTGTLYEAFF. The CDR3, as DNA: TGCGCCAGCAGCCTGGGGACAGGGACGCTCTATGAAGCTTTCTTT.

This clonotype showed up just a few times. The rearrangement links TRBV10-3 to TRBJ2-7, with 8 nucleotides matching TRBD1. J was trimmed by 7 bases and V by 6 bases; bases with no gene match: 5. CDR1 and CDR2 from the germline V gene are ENHRY and SYGVKD. The CDR3 sequence is 12 residues long. The CDR3 nucleotides read TGTGCCATCAGCGACAGGGGCCGGGAGCAGTACGTC. Amino acids: CAISDRGREQYV.

This chain links TRBV11-1 with TRBJ2-5, with a possible D match to TRBD2 (7 bases). This CDR3 contains 18 residues. Trimming took 1 base from V and 1 from J, leaving 19 bases between them. From germline, CDR1 is SGHAT and CDR2 FQDESV (reference sequence). Here the CDR3 DNA reads TGTGCCAGCAGCTTAGAGGGGGGGCTGGCAGGTGTCCAAGAGACCCAGTACTTC. This gives the protein CASSLEGGLAGVQETQYF.

There are a few counts of this clonotype. V and J are TRBV4-1 and TRBJ2-4; 9 nucleotides line up with TRBD2. The V and J ends lost 2 bases and 0 bases, in that order; junction bases with no gene match: 5. Per the germline V gene, CDR1 is MGHRA and CDR2 is YSYEKL. The CDR3 sequence is 17 residues long. Here the CDR3 reads CASSQLLAGPAKNIQYF. The CDR3 DNA sequence: TGCGCCAGCAGCCAACTACTAGCGGGTCCAGCCAAAAACATTCAGTACTTC.

The chain has TRBV6-2 or TRBV6-3 and TRBJ2-2; weak D call: TRBD1 (7 bases). There are 16 residues in the CDR3. The germline V gene has CDR1 MNHEY and CDR2 SVGEGT. Trimming shortened V by 4 bases and J by 1 base, and 13 bases separated the two germline ends. The CDR3 bases are TGTGCCAGCAGTTTTGGGGGGACAGTGAACACCGGGGAGCTGTTTTTT. Translation gives CASSFGGTVNTGELFF.

This clonotype was seen repeatedly, ten times or more. The chain uses TRBV7-2 and TRBJ2-1; no firm D call. Deletions cut 1 base from V and 6 bases from J, with 4 bases between. Germline values: CDR1 SGHTA, CDR2 FQGNSA. This CDR3 has 12 residues. The CDR3 DNA sequence: TGTGCCAGCAGCTTAGACAGCAATGAGCAGTTCTTC. Its translation: CASSLDSNEQFF.

This chain links TRBV6-4 with TRBJ2-2; perhaps TRBD1 as D (6 bases). The CDR3 spans 14 residues. Germline lookup yields CDR1 MRHNA and CDR2 SNTAGT. With 7 bases removed from V and 2 bases from J, the gap between germline ends came to 11 bases. In DNA form, the CDR3 reads TGTGCCAGCATTACAGGGAGAAACACCGGGGAGCTGTTTTTT. This codes for CASITGRNTGELFF.

This clonotype was found a few times. The V and J genes are TRBV11-2 and TRBJ1-2; tentatively, D is TRBD1 (6 bases). The V end was cut by 1 base, the J end by 4 bases, with 10 bases between. The germline CDR1 and CDR2 sequences are SGHAT and FQNNGV. The CDR3 totals 14 residues. DNA for the CDR3: TGTGCCAGCAGCTTAGTAACAGGGAGCTATGGCTACACCTTC. This sequence encodes CASSLVTGSYGYTF.

This chain connects TRBV3-1 to TRBJ2-7; 9 nucleotides align to TRBD1. This CDR3 has 14 amino acids. Trimming cost V 8 bases and J 5 bases; bases outside gene matches: 10. Germline V CDR1 and CDR2: LGHDT, YNNKEL (reference sequence). The CDR3 spells CASAPWTGDNEQYF. The CDR3 nucleotides read TGTGCCAGCGCCCCCTGGACAGGGGACAACGAGCAGTACTTC.

This clonotype was seen more than once but under ten times. V gene TRBV20-1 combines with J gene TRBJ2-2; D not certain. The CDR3 loop spans 12 amino acids. Trimming shortened V by 0 bases and J by 5 bases, and 4 bases separated the two germline ends. Looked up from germline, CDR1 is DFQATT and CDR2 is SNEGSKA (reference sequence). CDR3 coding DNA: TGCAGTGCTAGAGATCCGACCGGGGAGCTGTTTTTT. This sequence encodes CSARDPTGELFF.

The chain has TRBV20-1 and TRBJ2-3, with D unclear. Germline CDR1 is DFQATT and CDR2 is SNEGSKA (reference sequence). The CDR3 is 13 amino acids. Trimming removed 1 base from V and 2 bases from J, with 7 bases in between. The CDR3 reads CSARAWNTDTQYF. The CDR3 DNA sequence: TGCAGTGCTAGAGCTTGGAACACAGATACGCAGTATTTT.

This clonotype was detected only a few times. The chain combines TRBV6-5 with TRBJ2-7, with D tentatively TRBD2 (6 bases). CDR1 is MNHEY and CDR2 is SVGAGI in the germline V gene. CDR3 length: 15 residues. V shed 3 bases and J shed 3 bases, with 15 bases lying between them. The CDR3 nucleotides read TGTGCCAGCAGTTATCGGGGTAGCGGACTCTACGAGCAGTACTTC. Translating gives CASSYRGSGLYEQYF.

This chain uses TRBV4-1 with TRBJ2-5, with 12 bases matching TRBD2. The V segment lost 4 bases and the J segment 6 bases; nucleotides outside the gene matches: 6. From germline, CDR1 is MGHRA and CDR2 YSYEKL. This CDR3 spans 15 amino acids. The CDR3 loop is CASSPLTSGRKTQYF. Written as DNA, the CDR3 is TGCGCCAGCAGCCCCCTTACTAGCGGGAGGAAGACCCAGTACTTC.

This clonotype has only a few counts. The rearrangement links TRBV4-1 to TRBJ2-2; D may be TRBD1 (5 bases). The CDR3 is 18 residues long. V was cut by 1 base and J by 4 bases, with 19 bases left in between. Germline V gene data show CDR1 as MGHRA and CDR2 as YSYEKL. CDR3 sequence: CASSQVPGNFIITGELFF. The CDR3 DNA sequence: TGCGCCAGCAGCCAAGTCCCAGGGAACTTTATTATCACCGGGGAGCTGTTTTTT.

The sample holds a few counts of this clonotype. This rearrangement joins TRBV12-3 or TRBV12-4 to TRBJ1-2; D gene ambiguous. V was shortened by 6 bases and J by 4 bases, with 12 bases between the two germline ends. The CDR3 consists of 13 residues. Written as DNA, the CDR3 is TGTGCCAGCAGCACTGATACCGCCTATGGCTACACCTTC. This translates into CASSTDTAYGYTF.

The chain carries TRBV27 and TRBJ1-4, with 12 bases matching TRBD1. Germline CDR1 MNHEY, CDR2 SMNVEV (reference sequence). This CDR3 has 16 residues. J gave up 0 bases and V 6 bases, and 2 bases lay outside the gene matches. The CDR3, as DNA: TGTGCCAGCAGAGGGACAGGGGGCGCAACTAATGAAAAACTGTTTTTT. Amino acids: CASRGTGGATNEKLFF.

The chain employs TRBV12-3 or TRBV12-4 and TRBJ1-6, with D possibly being TRBD1 (5 bases). The V end was cut by 3 bases, the J end by 11 bases, with 8 bases between. The CDR3 is 12 residues long. The CDR3 sequence: CASSFGGAPLHF. The CDR3 DNA reads TGTGCCAGCAGTTTCGGGGGGGCACCCCTCCACTTT.

This clonotype was observed a handful of times. This chain links TRBV9 with TRBJ2-7; the D is unclear. Germline V gives CDR1 SGDLS, CDR2 YYNGEE. The germline V and J ends were trimmed by 1 base and 6 bases, with 5 bases remaining between them. CDR3 length: 11 residues. CDR3: CASSVSREQYF. CDR3 DNA: TGTGCCAGCAGCGTAAGCCGCGAGCAGTACTTC.

The chain uses TRBV29-1 and TRBJ2-2; D ambiguous. Germline CDR1 reads SQVTM; CDR2 reads ANQGSEA. The V end lost 3 bases, the J end lost 8 bases, and 10 bases lay between the germline ends. This CDR3 contains 12 residues. CDR3 in amino acids: CSVDRPSGELFF. The CDR3 DNA is TGCAGCGTTGATAGGCCTTCGGGGGAGCTGTTTTTT.

This chain links TRBV20-1 with TRBJ1-1, with D maybe TRBD1 (5 bases). This CDR3 comprises 15 residues. Germline V gene sequence: CDR1 DFQATT, CDR2 SNEGSKA (reference sequence). V lost 6 bases and J lost 5, with 22 bases in between. The CDR3 loop is CSALGGLQKNTEAFF. CDR3 bases: TGCAGTGCCTTGGGGGGACTGCAGAAGAATACTGAAGCTTTCTTT.

The J gene is TRBJ2-1, the V gene TRBV28; D remains ambiguous. V was trimmed by 6 bases and J by 0 bases, leaving 18 bases between them. CDR3 length: 17 residues. The germline CDR1 and CDR2 sequences are MDHEN and SYDVKM. The CDR3, as DNA: TGTGCCAGCAGCGGCTACCGAACCTTAAGCTCCTACAATGAGCAGTTCTTC. The encoded protein is CASSGYRTLSSYNEQFF.

This clonotype was seen a few times. The chain couples TRBV5-1 to TRBJ2-7, with TRBD2 matching 9 bases. The CDR3 contains 15 residues. Germline V gene lookup returns CDR1 SGHRS and CDR2 YFSETQ. V trimming: 4 bases; J trimming: 0 bases; junction bases outside the gene matches: 5. CDR3 DNA: TGCGCCAGCAGCCCCCTAGCGGGGATCTCCTACGAGCAGTACTTC. As protein: CASSPLAGISYEQYF.

The rearrangement uses TRBV4-2 and TRBJ1-1, with 7 bases lining up with TRBD1. V lost 0 bases, J lost 1 base, and 5 bases stayed unmatched. This CDR3 contains 16 residues. CDR1 and CDR2 from the germline V gene are LGHNA and YNFKEQ. In DNA form, the CDR3 reads TGTGCCAGCAGCCAAGATGGGACAGCGCCGAACACTGAAGCTTTCTTT. Translating it yields CASSQDGTAPNTEAFF.

This clonotype came up a few times. The chain employs TRBV29-1 and TRBJ2-3; D perhaps matches TRBD1 (6 bases). The CDR3 totals 12 residues. The germline V gene encodes CDR1 SQVTM and CDR2 ANQGSEA. V gave up 3 bases and J gave up 3 bases, with 7 bases separating them. DNA for the CDR3: TGCAGCGTTGACGGACAGACAGATACGCAGTATTTT. This encodes CSVDGQTDTQYF.

V and J are TRBV27 and TRBJ2-3; 8 bases are a match to TRBD2. This CDR3 has 15 residues. The germline CDR1 and CDR2 sequences are MNHEY and SMNVEV (reference sequence). The V and J ends lost 4 bases and 7 bases, in that order; junction bases with no gene match: 10. CDR3 sequence reads: CASSYRAGDIYTQYF. CDR3 nucleotides: TGTGCCAGCAGTTACCGAGCGGGGGATATCTATACGCAGTATTTT.

The chain couples TRBV4-1 to TRBJ1-2, with D unclear. The germline V and J ends were trimmed by 0 bases and 5 bases, with 16 bases remaining between them. From germline, CDR1 is MGHRA and CDR2 YSYEKL. The CDR3 sequence is 16 residues long. The CDR3 coding sequence is TGCGCCAGCAGCCAAGAAGTTTCAGCCCCTCGTTATGGCTACACCTTC. This gives the protein CASSQEVSAPRYGYTF.

This clonotype came up a few times. The chain links TRBV25-1 to TRBJ1-1; D ambiguous. The CDR3 covers 15 residues. Trimming removed 4 bases at V and 2 bases at J, with 14 bases between. Per the germline V gene, CDR1 is MGHDK and CDR2 is SYGVNS. DNA of the CDR3: TGTGCCAGCAGTGCCATCGCAAAGGCTAACACTGAAGCTTTCTTT. Its protein product is CASSAIAKANTEAFF.

In this sample, this clonotype turned up a few times. This chain uses TRBV9 with TRBJ2-1, with 7 nucleotides matching TRBD2. The CDR3 contains 18 residues. The V segment lost 0 bases and the J segment 2 bases; nucleotides outside the gene matches: 11. The V gene's germline CDR1 is SGDLS and CDR2 YYNGEE. CDR3 sequence (DNA): TGTGCCAGCAGCGTAGGACGCCTACTCGGGAGGACCTACAATGAGCAGTTCTTC. Translation gives CASSVGRLLGRTYNEQFF.